What follows are 26 T cell receptor beta chains derived from one specimen sequenced in a study of T cell responses to AZD1222 COVID-19 vaccine. Measured with immunoSEQ multiplex PCR; TCRdb has only the in-frame clones, and not every one. The table records just over 95,000 clones, approximately 88% of them present only once. The specimen was peripheral blood, collected on day 0 of AZD1222 vaccination. The receptors come from an adult in good health.

This chain uses TRBV28 with TRBJ1-2; tentatively, D is TRBD1 (6 bases). The germline gives CDR1 MDHEN, CDR2 SYDVKM. This CDR3 contains 15 residues. The chain's CDR3 is CAYLNRQGRNYGYTF. The CDR3 DNA is TGTGCGTACCTTAACCGTCAGGGGCGTAACTATGGCTACACCTTC.

The chain carries TRBV18 and TRBJ1-1, with TRBD1 matching over 7 bases. The J segment lost 11 bases and the V segment lost 3 bases, leaving 6 bases of the junction unmatched. The CDR3 is 12 residues long. The germline V gene has CDR1 KGHSH and CDR2 LQKENI. CDR3 protein: CASSPDRSRAFF. The CDR3 coding sequence is TGTGCCAGCTCACCGGACAGGTCCCGCGCTTTCTTT.

The chain is built from TRBV4-2 and TRBJ2-6; D is ambiguous. The germline CDR1 and CDR2 sequences are LGHNA and YNFKEQ. This CDR3 has 18 amino acids. The ends were cut back, 5 bases at V and 5 bases at J, with 22 bases in the middle. DNA of the CDR3: TGTGCCAGCAGCGTATGCTTCAAAGGTCAAAGTCGGGCCAACGTCCTGACTTTC. It yields the protein CASSVCFKGQSRANVLTF.

CDR3 residues: CASGQGTGRAFF. CDR3 sequence (DNA): TGTGCCAGCGGACAAGGCACCGGACGGGCTTTCTTT. The chain has TRBV25-1 and TRBJ1-1; tentative D call: TRBD1 (5 bases). The V gene's germline CDR1 is MGHDK and CDR2 SYGVNS. Trimming shortened V by 8 bases and J by 11 bases, and 18 bases separated the two germline ends. The CDR3 totals 12 residues.

The sample holds a few counts of this clone. This sequence joins TRBV7-2 and TRBJ2-7; maybe TRBD2 (5 bases). CDR1 is SGHTA and CDR2 is FQGNSA in the germline V gene. Trimming pared 5 bases from V and 4 bases from J, leaving 15 bases between. The CDR3 is made up of 14 amino acids. The CDR3 reads CASSPTNADYEQYF. In DNA, the CDR3 is TGTGCCAGCAGCCCGACTAACGCAGATTACGAGCAGTACTTC.

The chain joins TRBV14 to TRBJ2-4, with a tentative D call TRBD2 (6 bases). Deletions cut 6 bases from V and 5 bases from J, with 11 bases between. Germline V gene sequence: CDR1 SGHDN, CDR2 FVKESK. This CDR3 is 13 amino acids long. The chain's CDR3 is CASSPGTQNIQYF. CDR3 coding DNA: TGTGCCAGCAGTCCCGGGACTCAAAACATTCAGTACTTC.

The chain joins TRBV15 to TRBJ2-3; D call uncertain. CDR3 size: 18 residues. In germline, CDR1 is LNHNV, CDR2 YYDKDF (reference sequence). With 0 bases removed from V and 2 bases from J, the gap between germline ends came to 18 bases. As DNA, the CDR3 is TGTGCCACCAGCAGAGATCATACGTCTGGGTCCATCACAGATACGCAGTATTTT. Protein product: CATSRDHTSGSITDTQYF.

The chain couples TRBV2 to TRBJ1-6; D is undetermined. CDR3 length equals 14 residues. Germline assignment: CDR1 SNHLY and CDR2 FYNNEI. V lost 3 bases and J 5 bases, leaving 8 bases between the germline ends. The CDR3 DNA follows: TGTGCCAGCAGTGAGCAACTGAATAATTCACCCCTCCACTTT. Protein product: CASSEQLNNSPLHF.

The chain links TRBV19 to TRBJ1-2, with D tentatively TRBD1 (6 bases). V lost 3 bases and J lost 2, with 10 bases in between. The CDR3 consists of 14 residues. Germline V gene lookup returns CDR1 LNHDA and CDR2 SQIVND (reference sequence). The CDR3 region is CASSISDRNYGYTF. The CDR3 DNA reads as TGTGCCAGTAGTATTTCCGACAGGAACTATGGCTACACCTTC. The full variable domain, completed using reference TRBV19 and TRBJ1-2, is DGGITQSPKYLFRKEGQNVTLSCEQNLNHDAMYWYRQDPGQGLRLIYYSQIVNDFQKGDIAEGYSVSREKKESFPLTVTSAQKNPTAFYLCASSISDRNYGYTFGSGTRLTVV.

This rearrangement joins TRBV7-9 to TRBJ1-2; 9 bases are a match to TRBD1. V lost 3 bases, J lost 3 bases, and 5 bases stayed unmatched. From germline, CDR1 is SEHNR and CDR2 FQNEAQ (reference sequence). This CDR3 has 15 residues. The CDR3 DNA sequence: TGTGCCAGCAGCTTCTGGGACAGGGCGGACTATGGCTACACCTTC. This codes for CASSFWDRADYGYTF. The entire variable domain, with the rest obtained from reference TRBV7-9 and TRBJ1-2, is as follows: DTGVSQNPRHKITKRGQNVTFRCDPISEHNRLYWYRQTLGQGPEFLTYFQNEAQLEKSRLLSDRFSAERPKGSFSTLEIQRTEQGDSAMYLCASSFWDRADYGYTFGSGTRLTVV.

The chain recombines TRBV29-1 with TRBJ1-1; D remains unclear. The germline V gene encodes CDR1 SQVTM and CDR2 ANQGSEA. The CDR3 is made up of 13 amino acids. Trimming shortened V by 3 bases and J by 1 base, and 9 bases separated the two germline ends. The CDR3 sequence is CSVDKDRNTEAFF. In DNA form, the CDR3 reads TGCAGCGTTGACAAAGACCGGAACACTGAAGCTTTCTTT. The complete variable domain, with remaining parts taken from reference TRBV29-1 and TRBJ1-1, reads SAVISQKPSRDICQRGTSLTIQCQVDSQVTMMFWYRQQPGQSLTLIATANQGSEATYESGFVIDKFPISRPNLTFSTLTVSNMSPEDSSIYLCSVDKDRNTEAFFGQGTRLTVV.

J is TRBJ2-7 and V is TRBV25-1; no firm D call. The ends were cut back, 7 bases at V and 6 bases at J, with 13 bases in the middle. Germline V gene lookup returns CDR1 MGHDK and CDR2 SYGVNS. The CDR3 loop spans 12 amino acids. The DNA of the CDR3 is TGTGCCAGCAACAAGGGAACCGGCGAGCAGTACTTC. This gives the protein CASNKGTGEQYF.

This rearrangement joins TRBV28 to TRBJ2-5; either TRBD1 or TRBD2 may fit D (5 bases each). Germline-derived CDR1 and CDR2 are MDHEN and SYDVKM. This CDR3 region has 14 residues. Trimming left V 6 bases short and J 1 base short, with 12 bases between. The CDR3 sequence is CASRGVRSQETQYF. The CDR3 DNA sequence: TGTGCCAGCAGGGGGGTGAGATCCCAAGAGACCCAGTACTTC.

The V and J genes are TRBV2 and TRBJ1-1, with D possibly matching TRBD1 (5 bases). Trimming stripped 7 bases from V and 5 bases from J, with 8 bases between. From germline, CDR1 is SNHLY and CDR2 FYNNEI. The CDR3 is 11 residues long. The CDR3 region has the DNA TGTGCCAGCACGAGGGGTACTGAAGCTTTCTTT. It translates to CASTRGTEAFF.

V is TRBV11-2 and J is TRBJ2-7; D uncertain. CDR3 size: 13 residues. The V end was cut by 0 bases, the J end by 8 bases, with 11 bases between. Germline loops: CDR1 SGHAT, CDR2 FQNNGV. The CDR3 here is CASSLDRIAQQYF. In nucleotides, the CDR3 is TGTGCCAGCAGCTTAGACCGGATCGCGCAGCAGTACTTC.

This clone was seen a few times. The chain recombines TRBV7-8 with TRBJ2-1; the match to TRBD2 covers 12 bases. V was clipped by 5 bases and J by 5 bases; unmatched bases: 4. Germline V gives CDR1 SGHVS, CDR2 FQNEAQ. The CDR3 spans 15 residues. The CDR3 protein is CASSRGLAGNNEQFF. The CDR3 DNA follows: TGTGCCAGCAGCCGAGGACTAGCGGGGAACAATGAGCAGTTCTTC.

This chain uses TRBV7-9 with TRBJ2-3; 14 bases match TRBD2. This CDR3 is 18 amino acids long. After removal of 4 bases from V and 9 bases from J, the junction contained 15 bases not matched to a gene. Germline assignment: CDR1 SEHNR and CDR2 FQNEAQ (reference sequence). The CDR3 DNA follows: TGTGCCAGCAGCTCGGGACTAGCGGGGGTCGGAGAGGGAAGAACGCAGTATTTT. Its translation is CASSSGLAGVGEGRTQYF.

The rearrangement uses TRBV19 and TRBJ1-5; no reliable D call. The CDR3 extends over 13 amino acids. V dropped 0 bases and J dropped 5 bases, with 5 bases sitting between them. CDR1 is LNHDA, CDR2 SQIVND, per germline (reference sequence). The CDR3 DNA reads as TGTGCCAGTAGTATAGAAGTTTATCAGCCCCAGCATTTT. Protein sequence: CASSIEVYQPQHF.

The rearrangement links TRBV7-2 to TRBJ1-6; 8 nucleotides align to TRBD1. After removal of 2 bases from V and 0 bases from J, the junction contained 9 bases not matched to a gene. Germline CDR1 SGHTA, CDR2 FQGNSA. The CDR3 is made up of 19 amino acids. The chain's CDR3 is CASSLSIRTGSSYNSPLHF. The CDR3 DNA is TGTGCCAGCAGCTTATCTATAAGGACAGGGAGCTCCTATAATTCACCCCTCCACTTT.

The chain couples TRBV2 to TRBJ1-1; possibly TRBD1 for D (5 bases). The CDR3 sequence is 14 residues long. Looked up from germline, CDR1 is SNHLY and CDR2 is FYNNEI. V was clipped by 3 bases and J by 0 bases, with 8 bases between them. The CDR3 is CASSDTGMNTEAFF. The CDR3 bases are TGTGCCAGCAGTGACACAGGCATGAACACTGAAGCTTTCTTT. The full variable domain, its missing parts supplied by reference TRBV2 and TRBJ1-1, is EPEVTQTPSHQVTQMGQEVILRCVPISNHLYFYWYRQILGQKVEFLVSFYNNEISEKSEIFDDQFSVERPDGSNFTLKIRSTKLEDSAMYFCASSDTGMNTEAFFGQGTRLTVV.

This rearrangement joins TRBV18 to TRBJ2-1; the match to TRBD2 covers 11 bases. Germline trimming cut 5 bases from V and 3 bases from J; bases unmatched to any gene: 3. CDR3 length: 15 amino acids. Looked up from germline, CDR1 is KGHSH and CDR2 is LQKENI. The CDR3 region has the DNA TGTGCCAGCTCAACTCTAGCGGGGGGCTACAATGAGCAGTTCTTC. Translating it yields CASSTLAGGYNEQFF.

This clone was seen more than once but under ten times. The chain links TRBV5-6 to TRBJ1-5; D uncertain. V gave up 3 bases and J gave up 7 bases, with 14 bases separating them. Germline V gene sequence: CDR1 SGHDT, CDR2 YYEEEE. The CDR3 covers 14 residues. CDR3 region: CASSSRAIKQPQHF. The CDR3 DNA reads TGTGCCAGCAGCTCCCGGGCGATCAAACAGCCCCAGCATTTT.

The chain employs TRBV6-1 and TRBJ1-6, with 8 bases lining up with TRBD1. V was pared by 2 bases and J by 12 bases, with 6 bases of the junction left unmatched. The V gene's germline CDR1 is MNHNS and CDR2 SASEGT. The CDR3 contains 14 residues. The CDR3 region has the DNA TGTGCCAGCAGTGAATCTGGGACAGGCGTACCCCTCCACTTT. Protein sequence: CASSESGTGVPLHF.

The chain employs TRBV9 and TRBJ2-2; D is ambiguous. Germline CDR1 reads SGDLS; CDR2 reads YYNGEE. V gave up 0 bases and J gave up 5 bases, with 8 bases separating them. The CDR3 sequence is 14 residues long. The CDR3 sequence: CASSVGLVTGELFF. The DNA for the CDR3 is TGTGCCAGCAGCGTAGGACTTGTGACCGGGGAGCTGTTTTTT.

The chain employs TRBV11-2 and TRBJ1-2; 7 bases line up with TRBD1. The V and J ends lost 3 bases and 3 bases, in that order; junction bases with no gene match: 7. CDR1 is SGHAT and CDR2 is FQNNGV in the germline V gene. The CDR3 is made up of 15 amino acids. CDR3 DNA sequence: TGTGCCAGCAGCTTCTTCGGGACAGCAGACTATGGCTACACCTTC. This encodes CASSFFGTADYGYTF.

This chain links TRBV11-2 with TRBJ2-7; unclear D gene. Trimming left V 5 bases short and J 0 bases short, with 2 bases between. The CDR3 is 11 residues long. Germline values: CDR1 SGHAT, CDR2 FQNNGV. DNA of the CDR3: TGTGCCAGCAGCCGCTCCTACGAGCAGTACTTC. The encoded protein is CASSRSYEQYF.